Included here is one TCR beta chain sequence, with context. The CDR3 loop spans 14 amino acids. CDR1 and CDR2 from the germline V gene are MNHNS and SASEGT. V lost 5 bases and J lost 3, with 14 bases in between. The sample originates from a study of shared clonotypes between healthy human individuals. Sequenced by immunoSEQ multiplex PCR; TCRdb stores in-frame clones only, minus some. The sample includes 1.4 million to 1.5 million clones, around 97% seen only once; the top ten take about 1.2%. The TCR comes from a man between 25 and 39 years old in good health. Sequencing was done on a sample of naive CD4+ T cells sorted from blood. The subset was: CD45RA+ positively selected. This chain links TRBV6-1 with TRBJ2-7, with unresolved D. The CDR3 loop is CASSRAPRLYEQYF. The CDR3 DNA follows: TGTGCCAGCAGTCGGGCTCCTCGCCTCTACGAGCAGTACTTC.